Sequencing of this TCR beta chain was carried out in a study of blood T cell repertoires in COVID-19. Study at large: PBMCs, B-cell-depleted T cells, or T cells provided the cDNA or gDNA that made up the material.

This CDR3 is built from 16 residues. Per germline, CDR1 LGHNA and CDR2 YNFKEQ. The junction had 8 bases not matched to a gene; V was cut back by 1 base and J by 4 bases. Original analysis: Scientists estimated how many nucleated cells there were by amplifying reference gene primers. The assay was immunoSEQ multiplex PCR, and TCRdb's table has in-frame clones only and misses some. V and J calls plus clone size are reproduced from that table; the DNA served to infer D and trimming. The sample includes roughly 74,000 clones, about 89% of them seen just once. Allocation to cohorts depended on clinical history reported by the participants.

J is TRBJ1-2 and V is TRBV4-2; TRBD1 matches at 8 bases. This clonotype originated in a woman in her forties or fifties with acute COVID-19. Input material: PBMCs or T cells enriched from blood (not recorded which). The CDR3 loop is CASSQAQGASSYGYTF. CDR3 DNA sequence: TGTGCCAGCAGCCAAGCCCAGGGGGCGTCAAGCTATGGCTACACCTTC.